Detailed here is one T cell receptor (beta chain). Sequencing used immunoSEQ multiplex PCR; TCRdb keeps in-frame clones, though not all of them. The sample holds around 310,000 clones; approximately 87% are singletons and the top ten take roughly 4%. The sample originates from a study of blood T cell repertoires in COVID-19. V lost 0 bases to trimming and J lost 4 bases; unmatched junction nucleotides: 5. The CDR3 extends over 15 amino acids. The germline V gene encodes CDR1 SGHRS and CDR2 YFSETQ. The J gene is TRBJ2-7, the V gene TRBV5-1; 9 positions agree with TRBD2. Sequenced material: peripheral blood. This TCR came from a woman between 45 and 60 years old with active or convalescent COVID-19. DNA for the CDR3: TGCGCCAGCAGCTTGGACGGGACTAGCTATTACGAGCAGTACTTC. Translating gives CASSLDGTSYYEQYF.